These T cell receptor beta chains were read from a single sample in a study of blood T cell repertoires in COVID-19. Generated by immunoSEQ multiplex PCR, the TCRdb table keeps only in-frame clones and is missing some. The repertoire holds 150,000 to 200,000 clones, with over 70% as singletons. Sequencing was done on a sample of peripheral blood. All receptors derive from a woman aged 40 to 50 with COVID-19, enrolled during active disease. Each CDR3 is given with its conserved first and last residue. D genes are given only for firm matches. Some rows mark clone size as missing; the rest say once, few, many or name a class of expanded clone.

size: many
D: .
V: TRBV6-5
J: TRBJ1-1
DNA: TGTGCCAGCAGTCCTCAGGAAAACACTGAAGCTTTCTTT
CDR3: CASSPQENTEAFF

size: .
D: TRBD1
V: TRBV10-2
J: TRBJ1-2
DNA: TGCGCCAGCAGTGTAGGGGGCGCAGAAGGCTACACCTTC
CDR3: CASSVGGAEGYTF

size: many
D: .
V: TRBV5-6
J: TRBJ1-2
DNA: TGTGCCAGCAGCTTGCCGCGGGGGGCGCGGAATGGCTACACCTTC
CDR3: CASSLPRGARNGYTF

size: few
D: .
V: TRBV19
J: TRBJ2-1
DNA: TGTGCCAGTAGTATAGAGGGGCTCCACCTCTTGTTCTTC
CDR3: CASSIEGLHLLFF

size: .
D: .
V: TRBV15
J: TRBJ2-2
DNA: TGTGCCACCAGCAGAGATCAGGGGACCGGGGAGCTGTTTTTT
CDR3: CATSRDQGTGELFF

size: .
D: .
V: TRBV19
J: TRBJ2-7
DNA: TGTGCCAGTAGTCCCGGGGGTCCCATCTACGAGCAGTACTTC
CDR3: CASSPGGPIYEQYF

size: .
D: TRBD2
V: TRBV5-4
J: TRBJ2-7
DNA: TGTGCCAGCAGCTTGGGAGGGACTAGAAGAAGGTACGAGCAGTACTTC
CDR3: CASSLGGTRRRYEQYF

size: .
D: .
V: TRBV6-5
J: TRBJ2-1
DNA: TGTGCCAGCAGCCTCGGCGGACAAAGACACAATGAGCAGTTCTTC
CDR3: CASSLGGQRHNEQFF

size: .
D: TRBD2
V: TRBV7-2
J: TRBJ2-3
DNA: TGTGCCAGCAGCCGTAATCTGGGGGGGGGAAGGGATACGCAGTATTTT
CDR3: CASSRNLGGGRDTQYF

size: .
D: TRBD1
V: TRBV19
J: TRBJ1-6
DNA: TGTGCCAGTAGCGTGGCCGGGACAGGGGGTTCACCCCTCCACTTT
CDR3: CASSVAGTGGSPLHF

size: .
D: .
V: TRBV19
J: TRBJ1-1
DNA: TGTGCCAGTAGCCCCGACTGGAACACTGAAGCTTTCTTT
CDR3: CASSPDWNTEAFF

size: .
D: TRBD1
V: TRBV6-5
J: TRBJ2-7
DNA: TGTGCCAGCAGAATTGGACAGGGGGTATACGAGCAGTACTTC
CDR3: CASRIGQGVYEQYF

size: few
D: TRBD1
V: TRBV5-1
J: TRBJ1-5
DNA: TGCGCCAGCACCCTCGGGACAGGGGAAGGTCAGCCCCAGCATTTT
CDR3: CASTLGTGEGQPQHF

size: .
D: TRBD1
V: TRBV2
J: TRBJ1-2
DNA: TGTGCCAGCATGGGGGGGACAGGGGACAATAACTATGGCTACACCTTC
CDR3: CASMGGTGDNNYGYTF

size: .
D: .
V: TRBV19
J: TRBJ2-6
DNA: TGTGCCAGTCAGACAGGTCGCACTGGGGCCAACGTCCTGACTTTC
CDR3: CASQTGRTGANVLTF

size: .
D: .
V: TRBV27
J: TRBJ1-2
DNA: TGTGCCAGCAGTACTTACCGGGACTCGAGCTATGGCTACACCTTC
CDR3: CASSTYRDSSYGYTF

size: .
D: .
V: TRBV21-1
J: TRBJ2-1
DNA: TGTGCCAGCAGCTATACGTGGTTAGCGGGGGGTTTTACTTACAATGAGCAGTTCTTC
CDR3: CASSYTWLAGGFTYNEQFF

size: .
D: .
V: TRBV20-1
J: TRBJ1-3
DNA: TGCAGTGCTAGTCTCTCTGGAAACACCATATATTTT
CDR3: CSASLSGNTIYF

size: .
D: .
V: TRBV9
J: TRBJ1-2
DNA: TGTGCCAGCAGCCCTAAGGAGTTC
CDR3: CASSPKEF

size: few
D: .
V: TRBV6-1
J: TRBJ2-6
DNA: TGTGCCAGCCGCGAAGGGCCTAGGGGCAGAGAGGGGGCCAACGTCCTGACTTTC
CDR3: CASREGPRGREGANVLTF

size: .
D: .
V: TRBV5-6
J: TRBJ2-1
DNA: TGTGCCAGCAGCTACTATGCGGTAGCGGAGTACAATGAGCAGTTCTTC
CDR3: CASSYYAVAEYNEQFF

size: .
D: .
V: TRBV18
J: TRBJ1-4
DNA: TGTGCCAGCTCACCTTGGCAGCCCCAGGGTCGTGAAAAACTGTTTTTT
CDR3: CASSPWQPQGREKLFF

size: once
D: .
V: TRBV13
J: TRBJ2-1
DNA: TGTGCCAGCAGAGGTTTCGGGTCGGGGAATGAGCAGTTCTTC
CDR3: CASRGFGSGNEQFF

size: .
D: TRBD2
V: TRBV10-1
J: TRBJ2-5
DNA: TGCGCCAGCACCGAGGGACTAGCTAGAGAGACCCAGTACTTC
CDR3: CASTEGLARETQYF

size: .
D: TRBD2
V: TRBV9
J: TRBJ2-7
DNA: TGTGCCAGCAGCGTAGAGACTAGCGGCCCCTACGAGCAGTACTTC
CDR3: CASSVETSGPYEQYF

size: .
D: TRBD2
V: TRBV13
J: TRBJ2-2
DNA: TGTGCCAGCAGCCTCCTGACTAGCGGCCCACCGAACACCGGGGAGCTGTTTTTT
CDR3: CASSLLTSGPPNTGELFF

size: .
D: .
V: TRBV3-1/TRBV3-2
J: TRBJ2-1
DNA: TGTGCCAGCAGCCATGGGGGCAGCTCCTACAATGAGCAGTTCTTC
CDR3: CASSHGGSSYNEQFF

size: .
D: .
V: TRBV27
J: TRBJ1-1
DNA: TGTGCCAGCAGTTTATCCGACAGGCGCCCGAACACTGAAGCTTTCTTT
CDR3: CASSLSDRRPNTEAFF

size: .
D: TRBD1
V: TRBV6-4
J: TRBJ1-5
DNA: TGTGCCAGCAGCTCCCTGCAATTCAAGGGGGCGCGATGGGTTCAGCCCCAGCATTTT
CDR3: CASSSLQFKGARWVQPQHF

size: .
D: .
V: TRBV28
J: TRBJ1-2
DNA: TGTGCCAGCAGTTTGGGAGGGGGTTTAGGCTACACCTTC
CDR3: CASSLGGGLGYTF

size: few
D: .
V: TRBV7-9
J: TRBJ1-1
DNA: TGTGCCAGCACCTCGTACACTGAAGCTTTCTTT
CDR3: CASTSYTEAFF

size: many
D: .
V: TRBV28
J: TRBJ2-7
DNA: TGTGCCAGCAGTTTCGTGGGGGAGGTGACCTACGAGCAGTACTTC
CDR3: CASSFVGEVTYEQYF

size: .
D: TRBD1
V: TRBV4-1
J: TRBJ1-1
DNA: TGCGCCAGCAGCCCGAAGACAGGGATCACTGAAGCTTTCTTT
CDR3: CASSPKTGITEAFF

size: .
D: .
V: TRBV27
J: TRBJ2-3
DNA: TGTGCCAGCAGTTCGAAAATCCCGGGACTTACCACAGATACGCAGTATTTT
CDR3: CASSSKIPGLTTDTQYF

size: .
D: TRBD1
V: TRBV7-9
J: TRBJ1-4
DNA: TGTGCCAGCAGCGGACCGGACAGGGAAGGCCGAAAAAAACTGTTTTTT
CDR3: CASSGPDREGRKKLFF

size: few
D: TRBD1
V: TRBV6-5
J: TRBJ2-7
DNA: TGTGCCAGCAGGTCGACCGGGACAGGAAACTACGAGCAGTACTTC
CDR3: CASRSTGTGNYEQYF

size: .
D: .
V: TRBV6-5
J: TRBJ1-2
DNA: TGTGCCAGCAGTATGGGACAAGGCCCCCTTAGAAGGGACACCTTC
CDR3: CASSMGQGPLRRDTF

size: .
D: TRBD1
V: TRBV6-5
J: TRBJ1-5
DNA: TGTGCCAGCAGAAAGACAGGGACAAGGCAGCCCCAGCATTTT
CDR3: CASRKTGTRQPQHF

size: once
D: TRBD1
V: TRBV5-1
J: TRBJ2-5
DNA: TGCGCCAGCAGCTTGGCCAGGGACAGGGCTCACCGAAGGGAGACCCAGTACTTC
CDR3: CASSLARDRAHRRETQYF

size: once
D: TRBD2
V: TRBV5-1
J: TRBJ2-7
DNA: TGCGCCAGCAGCCTAGCGGACGGATACGAGCAGTACTTC
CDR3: CASSLADGYEQYF

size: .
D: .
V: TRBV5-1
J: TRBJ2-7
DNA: TGCGCCAGCAGCTTGGACGGCGCTAGGAACTACGAGCAGTACTTC
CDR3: CASSLDGARNYEQYF

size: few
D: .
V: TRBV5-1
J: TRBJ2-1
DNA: TGCGCCAGCAGCTTGGTATCCAATGAGCAGTTCTTC
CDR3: CASSLVSNEQFF

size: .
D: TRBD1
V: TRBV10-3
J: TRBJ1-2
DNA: TGTGCCATCAGTGAGTCGGGGACAGGGGGCCTACTCCTGGGTGGCTACACCTTC
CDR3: CAISESGTGGLLLGGYTF

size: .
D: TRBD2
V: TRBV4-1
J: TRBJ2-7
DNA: TGCGCCAGCAGCCAACCCGGGGGGACTCCCTACGAGCAGTACTTC
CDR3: CASSQPGGTPYEQYF

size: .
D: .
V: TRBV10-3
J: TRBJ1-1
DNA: TGTGCCATCAGTGATAGGGGTGGCGAAGCTTTCTTT
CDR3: CAISDRGGEAFF

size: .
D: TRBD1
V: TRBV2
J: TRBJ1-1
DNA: TGTGCCAGCAGAGGGCGACAGGGGGCTTCCACTGAAGCTTTCTTT
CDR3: CASRGRQGASTEAFF

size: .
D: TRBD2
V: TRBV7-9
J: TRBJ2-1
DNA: TGTGCCAGCAGCTTTTTCGTTACATACGGGAGGGCCGTGGAGCAGTTCTTC
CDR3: CASSFFVTYGRAVEQFF

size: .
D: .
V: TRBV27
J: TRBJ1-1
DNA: TGTGCCAGCAGTTCTTATAGAGGGACGGCGGGATCGGCTTTCTTT
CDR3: CASSSYRGTAGSAFF